The present TCR beta chain was sequenced within a study of control samples from healthy donors and cancer patients. Sequenced by immunoSEQ multiplex PCR; TCRdb stores in-frame clones only, minus some. Among fewer than 90,000 clones listed, more than 75% were seen once. The CDR3 is 14 amino acids. The V end lost 0 bases, the J end lost 5 bases, and 9 bases lay between the germline ends. CDR1 is ENHRY, CDR2 SYGVKD, per germline. Sequenced: blood. This chain connects TRBV10-3 to TRBJ2-3, with unresolved D. This clonotype was obtained from a man aged 45-65 years in good health. CDR3 coding DNA: TGTGCCATCAGTGAGTCCTTGGGAATAGATACGCAGTATTTT. It is translated as CAISESLGIDTQYF.